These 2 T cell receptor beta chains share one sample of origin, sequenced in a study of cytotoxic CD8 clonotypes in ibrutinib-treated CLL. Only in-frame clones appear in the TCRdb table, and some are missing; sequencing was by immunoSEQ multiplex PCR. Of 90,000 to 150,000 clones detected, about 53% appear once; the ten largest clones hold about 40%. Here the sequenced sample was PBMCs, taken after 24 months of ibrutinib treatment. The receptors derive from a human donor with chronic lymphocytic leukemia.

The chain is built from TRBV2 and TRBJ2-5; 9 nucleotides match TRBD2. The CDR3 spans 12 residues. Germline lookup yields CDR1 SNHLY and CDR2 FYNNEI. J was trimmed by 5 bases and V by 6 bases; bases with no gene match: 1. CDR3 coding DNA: TGTGCCAGCAGGAGCGGGGGGGAGACCCAGTACTTC. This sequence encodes CASRSGGETQYF.

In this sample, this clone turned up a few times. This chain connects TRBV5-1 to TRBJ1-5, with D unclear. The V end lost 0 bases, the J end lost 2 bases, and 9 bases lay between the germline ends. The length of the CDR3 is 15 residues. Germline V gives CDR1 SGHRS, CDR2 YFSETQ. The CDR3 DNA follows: TGCGCCAGCAGCTTGGAAGGGATGGGCAATCAGCCCCAGCATTTT. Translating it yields CASSLEGMGNQPQHF.